These 21 T cell receptor beta chains originate from one sample sequenced in a study of tissue T cells after allogeneic stem cell transplantation. Data came from immunoSEQ multiplex PCR; TCRdb stores just in-frame clones and leaves some out. The data show around 3,100 clones, with over 60% seen just once and approximately 23% held by the top ten. Steroid-refractory graft-versus-host disease after allogeneic hematopoietic cell transplant qualified adults for prospective research-autopsy enrollment. This specimen consisted of jejunal tissue, obtained at autopsy. The receptors were sampled from a male patient at least 60 years old with steroid-refractory graft-versus-host disease after an allogeneic stem cell transplant. Some T cells may be provided by the graft donor.

The rearrangement links TRBV13 to TRBJ1-3; 8 nucleotides match TRBD1. The CDR3 is made up of 15 amino acids. Germline values: CDR1 PRHDT, CDR2 FYEKMQ (reference sequence). With 5 bases clipped from V and 4 bases from J, the junction kept 7 bases outside the gene matches. The CDR3 sequence: CASSPGQGLGNTIYF. Written as DNA, the CDR3 is TGTGCCAGCAGCCCCGGACAGGGCTTAGGAAACACCATATATTTT.

This clone was detected only a few times. The chain carries TRBV20-1 and TRBJ2-7, with 8 bases identical to TRBD1. Germline loops: CDR1 DFQATT, CDR2 SNEGSKA (reference sequence). This CDR3 region has 14 residues. J lost 3 bases, V lost 3 bases, and 7 bases had no gene match. The CDR3 loop reads CSASKQGVLYEQYF. The CDR3 region has the DNA TGCAGTGCTAGTAAACAGGGGGTACTCTACGAGCAGTACTTC.

This clone has just a few counts. CDR3 residues: CASRLGRTIPPTNEKLFF. The CDR3 DNA reads TGTGCCAGTAGACTCGGCAGGACGATTCCCCCAACTAATGAAAAACTGTTTTTT. The chain links TRBV19 to TRBJ1-4; D is ambiguous. This CDR3 is built from 18 residues. CDR1 LNHDA and CDR2 SQIVND come from the germline V gene (reference sequence). V was trimmed by 6 bases and J by 0 bases, leaving 20 bases between them.

By sample fraction, this clone is medium-sized. The V call is TRBV3-1 (or the pseudogene TRBV3-2), the J call TRBJ2-1, with 9 bases matching TRBD1. This CDR3 is built from 15 residues. Per the germline V gene, CDR1 is LGHDT and CDR2 is YNNKEL (reference sequence). Trimming removed 5 bases from V and 7 bases from J; junction bases left unmatched: 9. The CDR3 region is CASSWRGQGINEQFF. Written as DNA, the CDR3 is TGTGCCAGCAGCTGGCGGGGACAGGGCATAAATGAGCAGTTCTTC.

The rearrangement links TRBV2 to TRBJ2-5; D unresolved. Germline assignment: CDR1 SNHLY and CDR2 FYNNEI. CDR3 size: 11 residues. Between the trimmed V and J ends, which lost 2 bases and 5 bases, there was a span of 3 bases. This CDR3 reads CASSEYETQYF. The DNA for the CDR3 is TGTGCCAGCAGTGAATACGAGACCCAGTACTTC. Based on the CDR3 plus reference TRBV2 and TRBJ2-5, the full variable domain is EPEVTQTPSHQVTQMGQEVILRCVPISNHLYFYWYRQILGQKVEFLVSFYNNEISEKSEIFDDQFSVERPDGSNFTLKIRSTKLEDSAMYFCASSEYETQYFGPGTRLLVL.

The chain carries TRBV2 and TRBJ1-4; D unresolved. CDR3 length: 11 amino acids. Germline V lookup: CDR1 SNHLY, CDR2 FYNNEI. V dropped 3 bases and J dropped 13 bases, with 9 bases sitting between them. The CDR3 region is CASSDGDILFF. Written as DNA, the CDR3 is TGTGCCAGCAGTGACGGCGACATACTGTTTTTT.

Details on this clone: The junction and the germline gene differ at one end; a read error may be behind it. The chain links TRBV5-1 to TRBJ2-7; possible D gene TRBD1, 6 bases. CDR1 and CDR2 from the germline V gene are SGHRS and YFSETQ. The CDR3 consists of 15 residues. CDR3 amino acids: CASSLDSRGSNEQYF. The CDR3, as DNA: TGCGCCAGCAGCTTGGATAGCAGGGGCTCCAACGAGCAGTACTTC.

The chain is built from TRBV7-9 and TRBJ2-1, with a possible D match to TRBD2 (5 bases). Trimming removed 4 bases from V and 6 bases from J, with 16 bases in between. This CDR3 spans 15 amino acids. Germline V lookup: CDR1 SEHNR, CDR2 FQNEAQ (reference sequence). Here the CDR3 reads CASSSPGTSVNEQFF. Written as DNA, the CDR3 is TGTGCCAGCAGCTCCCCTGGAACTAGTGTCAATGAGCAGTTCTTC.

The chain has TRBV2 and TRBJ2-4; 9 bases map to TRBD1. Germline CDR1 reads SNHLY; CDR2 reads FYNNEI. With 4 bases clipped from V and 1 base from J, the junction kept 5 bases outside the gene matches. The CDR3 loop spans 16 amino acids. CDR3 amino acids: CASSARDRAAKNIQYF. CDR3 bases: TGTGCCAGCAGTGCACGGGACAGGGCTGCCAAAAACATTCAGTACTTC.

This clone was seen once. The rearrangement links TRBV29-1 to TRBJ2-6; no clear D. V lost 6 bases to trimming and J lost 0 bases, with 9 bases between them. CDR3 length: 14 amino acids. CDR1 is SQVTM and CDR2 is ANQGSEA in the germline V gene. The CDR3 protein is CSVQSSSGANVLTF. The CDR3 region has the DNA TGCAGCGTCCAGAGTAGCTCTGGGGCCAACGTCCTGACTTTC.

This CDR3 is CATSALQGQQFF. The CDR3 DNA reads TGTGCCACCAGTGCCCTACAGGGTCAGCAGTTCTTC. The chain combines TRBV24-1 with TRBJ2-1; maybe TRBD1 (6 bases). Germline CDR1 KGHDR, CDR2 SFDVKD. Trimming pared 5 bases from V and 11 bases from J, leaving 12 bases between. The CDR3 has 12 amino acids.

Only a few counts were recorded for this clone. The rearrangement links TRBV5-5 to TRBJ2-3; tentatively, D is TRBD2 (6 bases). V was shortened by 3 bases and J by 2 bases, with 10 bases between the two germline ends. The CDR3 runs 14 residues. Per the germline V gene, CDR1 is SGHKS and CDR2 is YYEKEE (reference sequence). For the CDR3, the DNA is TGTGCCAGCAGCTCTCTAGCGTTCACAGATACGCAGTATTTT. It codes for CASSSLAFTDTQYF.

The chain recombines TRBV10-3 with TRBJ1-5; weak D call: TRBD1 (6 bases). The CDR3 consists of 14 residues. With 10 bases removed from V and 7 bases from J, the gap between germline ends came to 20 bases. In germline, CDR1 is ENHRY, CDR2 SYGVKD. The DNA for the CDR3 is TGTGCCACCGCTGATCAGGGGCAAGGGCAGCCCCAGCATTTT. Protein: CATADQGQGQPQHF.

This sequence joins TRBV11-2 and TRBJ1-2, with a tentative D call TRBD1 (6 bases). CDR3 size: 14 residues. The germline gives CDR1 SGHAT, CDR2 FQNNGV. The ends were cut back, 5 bases at V and 2 bases at J, with 12 bases in the middle. CDR3 bases: TGTGCCAGCAGCCAGGGACACCTCAACTATGGCTACACCTTC. As protein: CASSQGHLNYGYTF.

The chain recombines TRBV11-2 with TRBJ1-3; no firm D call. Per the germline V gene, CDR1 is SGHAT and CDR2 is FQNNGV. Trimming cost V 5 bases and J 0 bases, with 11 bases left between them. The CDR3 has 15 amino acids. Here the CDR3 reads CASSREAYSGNTIYF. The CDR3 coding sequence is TGTGCCAGCAGCCGGGAGGCCTACTCTGGAAACACCATATATTTT.

The chain carries TRBV7-3 and TRBJ2-3; D might be TRBD1 (5 bases). This CDR3 spans 13 amino acids. The germline V gene encodes CDR1 SGHTA and CDR2 FQGTGA. Between the trimmed V and J ends, which lost 5 bases and 1 base, there was a span of 7 bases. This chain's CDR3 is CASSLGGTDTQYF. CDR3 bases: TGTGCCAGCAGCCTAGGGGGCACAGATACGCAGTATTTT.

The CDR3 loop reads CASRPTPGTDEAFF. DNA of the CDR3: TGTGCCAGTAGACCGACCCCAGGTACAGACGAAGCTTTCTTT. V is TRBV19 and J is TRBJ1-1; D is unclear. Trimming removed 6 bases from V and 8 bases from J, with 19 bases in between. Germline CDR1 reads LNHDA; CDR2 reads SQIVND (reference sequence). This CDR3 contains 14 residues.

This chain joins TRBV4-1 and TRBJ2-7; D may match TRBD1 or TRBD2 (5 bases each). V was shortened by 0 bases and J by 2 bases, with 11 bases between the two germline ends. The CDR3 runs 15 residues. CDR1 and CDR2 from the germline V gene are MGHRA and YSYEKL. CDR3 protein: CASSQDPGSTYEQYF. The CDR3 nucleotides read TGCGCCAGCAGCCAAGACCCAGGGAGCACCTACGAGCAGTACTTC.

The chain employs TRBV7-9 and TRBJ2-7; possible D gene TRBD1, 5 bases. V shed 1 base and J shed 11 bases, with 18 bases lying between them. This CDR3 comprises 14 residues. Germline CDR1 SEHNR, CDR2 FQNEAQ (reference sequence). In DNA, the CDR3 is TGTGCCAGCAGCTTAGAGGTCGCCAGGGCATTTGAGTACTTC. It encodes CASSLEVARAFEYF.

The sample holds a few counts of this clone. V gene TRBV7-2 combines with J gene TRBJ1-5, with D uncertain. CDR1 and CDR2 from the germline V gene are SGHTA and FQGNSA. V was clipped by 6 bases and J by 4 bases, with 10 bases between them. This CDR3 is 13 amino acids long. CDR3 in amino acids: CASSQEQNQPQHF. CDR3 coding DNA: TGTGCCAGCAGTCAAGAACAAAATCAGCCCCAGCATTTT.

This chain uses TRBV6-5 with TRBJ1-5; 9 nucleotides agree with TRBD1. Germline assignment: CDR1 MNHEY and CDR2 SVGAGI. The CDR3 is 15 residues long. With 6 bases clipped from V and 5 bases from J, the junction kept 8 bases outside the gene matches. The CDR3 spells CASRANGQGYQPQHF. The CDR3 nucleotides are TGTGCCAGCAGAGCCAATGGACAGGGGTATCAGCCCCAGCATTTT.